Sequencing of this T cell receptor beta chain was carried out in a study of T-cell memory formation after mild COVID-19. Points from the study as a whole: Clones contracting over day 15 to 85 were CD4/CD8 balanced, with later expanders leaning CD4+.

This clonotype was seen at least ten times. Its antigen is as yet unknown. TCR alpha and TCR beta cDNA libraries with sample barcodes and UMIs came from 5'RACE using constant-segment primers. TCRdb used MiXCR to reprocess the 5' RACE reads, holding one entry per CDR3 protein. The sample lists about 240,000 distinct CDR3 sequences, 8% to 9.5% occurring once. This CDR3 is built from 13 residues. The trim removed 3 bases at V and 9 bases at J, leaving 5 bases unmatched. The clonotype originates from a man younger than 30 who had mild COVID-19 (a few samples of this study predate the infection). Cell type and time point are not known. Material for sequencing was PBMCs or a T cell subset sorted from them (not recorded which). The chain recombines TRBV12-3 or TRBV12-4 with TRBJ2-1, with 7 bases identical to TRBD2. The chain's CDR3 is CASSLGLKGEQFF. The CDR3 coding sequence is TGTGCCAGCAGTTTGGGACTAAAGGGTGAGCAGTTCTTC.